This T cell receptor beta chain was observed in a study of identical twins listed by TCRdb under 2016. Regarding the research as a whole: To test whether fetal clonotypes persist, the study used deep sequencing on TCR alpha and beta repertoires from monozygotic twins, unrelated adults of various ages, and cord blood. To rule out contamination, replicate twin experiments were performed at different times with different library preparation protocols.

All donors were healthy Caucasians. Three unrelated non-twin adults were additionally sequenced: a male aged 18 to 30, a male aged 50 to 60 and a female aged 50 to 60. Miltenyi CD45RO+ enrichment and human naive T-cell isolation kits were used to isolate memory (CD45RO+) and naive T cells from PBMC. Counted from cysteine to phenylalanine, this CDR3 has 17 amino acids. The read is trimmed to its CDR3 DNA, 51 bases read in frame from base 1. The V and J ends are trimmed by 5 bases and 1 base, leaving 19 bases between them. From a lookup of the germline V gene, CDR1 and CDR2 are MNHNS and SASEGT. This clonotype occurred many times. Its antigen has not been determined. Base qualities are not provided; no much larger clone lies one nucleotide away. The study at large found these results: Fewer insertions were carried by abundant cord blood beta clonotypes, a similar but weaker trend appeared in young adult naive repertoires, and no such trend appeared in memory repertoires. Conclusions relied on cross-sectional statistical analysis, since the same donors could not be followed over many years. Compared with coincidental sharing between unrelated individuals, an excess of low generation-probability sequences was observed among out-of-frame TCR alpha sequences shared between twins. Invariant T cells such as MAIT and iNKT could partly confound zero-insertion analyses, although diverse VJ usage argued against such confounding for most clonotypes. Excess twin sharing in beta out-of-frame sequences was weaker because fewer shared sequences lowered the signal-to-noise ratio. Out-of-frame TCR alpha sharing in monozygotic twins was systematically underestimated by recombination models, whereas sharing between unrelated individuals was in agreement with the recombination models.

The library was generated by 5' RACE. The listed sequencing device is Illumina HiSeq 2000. Template switching added a universal primer binding site, and the final cDNA carried a unique molecular identifier that allowed TCR cDNA molecules to be counted accurately. Specific primers in the conserved constant-segment region were used to synthesize first-strand cDNA for the TCR alpha and beta chains. To control for contamination, each cDNA library was double barcoded with a SMART-Mk sample barcode plus Illumina barcodes. TruSeq adapter sequences along with Illumina sample barcodes were introduced in two successive PCR steps. TCR alpha and beta cDNA libraries were sequenced on the Illumina HiSeq platform with custom primers. The original pipeline was this. Unique molecular identifiers were extracted from raw reads with MiGEC, and CDR3 positions were determined with MiXCR. For each individual, recombination models were inferred using an EM algorithm with the repgenHMM and IGoR tools. Shared clonotype analysis was performed with the tcR package in R, normalizing sharing by the product of cloneset sizes. To study raw recombination without the effects of thymic and clonal selection, out-of-frame nonproductive sequences were analyzed. TCRdb itself trimmed the public reads at Q25 with fastp, ran MiXCR and retained productive beta chains. Rows with one shared CDR3 protein collapse into an entry with the most common genes and DNA. These V and J calls derive from TCRdb rather than the authors' analysis. Across this sample there are around 670,000 distinct CDR3 sequences, with around 6.1% seen only once. The ten largest clones add up to 1.5% to 2% of the sample.

The rearrangement joined TRBV6-1 to TRBJ2-3; the D region possibly corresponds to TRBD2 (5 bases align). The sequenced material came from naive T cells sorted from blood. The meaning of the sample's cell subset or site label: cells isolated with a human naive T-cell isolation kit. This TCR was recovered from a man younger than 35 in good health. The nucleotide sequence is TGTGCCAGCAGTACGGGTTTAGGGAGAAGGGGCACAGATACGCAGTATTTT. Its product reads: CASSTGLGRRGTDTQYF.